This T cell receptor beta chain was retrieved from a study of identical twins. TCRdb independently ran MiXCR on the 5' RACE reads; one entry per CDR3 protein. This table holds 600,000 to 850,000 distinct CDR3 sequences, roughly 20% found once. The CDR3 is made up of 12 amino acids. V lost 7 bases and J lost 8, with 12 bases in between. CDR1 MNHEY and CDR2 SVGEGT come from the germline V gene. Another study also made use of these data, one on T cells expressing NK-cell markers. Turning to that study: Dominance of the CD3+CD56-NKG2C+ fraction by these clonotypes also held in a few donors.

The receptor was isolated from a woman between 18 and 29 years old in good health. This sequence joins TRBV6-2 or TRBV6-3 and TRBJ2-1, with no clear D. The sample comprised PBMCs. The CDR3 sequence is CASTNPHYEQFF. The CDR3 nucleotides are TGTGCCAGCACGAACCCCCATTATGAGCAGTTCTTC.